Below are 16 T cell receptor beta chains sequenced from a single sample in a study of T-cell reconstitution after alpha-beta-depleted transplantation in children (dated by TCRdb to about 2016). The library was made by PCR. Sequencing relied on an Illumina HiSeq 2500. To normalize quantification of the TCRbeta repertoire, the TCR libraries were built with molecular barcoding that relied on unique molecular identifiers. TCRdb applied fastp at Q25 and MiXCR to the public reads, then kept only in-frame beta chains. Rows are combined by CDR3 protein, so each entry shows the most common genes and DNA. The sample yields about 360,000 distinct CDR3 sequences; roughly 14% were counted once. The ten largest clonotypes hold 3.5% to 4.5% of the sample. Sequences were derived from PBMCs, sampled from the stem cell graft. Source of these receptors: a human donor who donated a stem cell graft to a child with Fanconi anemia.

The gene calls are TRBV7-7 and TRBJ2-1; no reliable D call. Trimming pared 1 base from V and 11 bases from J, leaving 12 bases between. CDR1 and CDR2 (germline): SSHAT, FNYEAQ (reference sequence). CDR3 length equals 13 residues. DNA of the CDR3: TGTGCCAGCAGCTTAGGGGCCAGCACACAGCAGTTCTTC. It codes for CASSLGASTQQFF.

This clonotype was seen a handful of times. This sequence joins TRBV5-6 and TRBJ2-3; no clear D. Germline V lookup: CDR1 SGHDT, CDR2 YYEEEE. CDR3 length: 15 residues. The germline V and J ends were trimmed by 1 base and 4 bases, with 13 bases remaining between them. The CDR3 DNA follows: TGTGCCAGCAGCTTGAATCAGGTTCCATCAGATACGCAGTATTTT. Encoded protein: CASSLNQVPSDTQYF.

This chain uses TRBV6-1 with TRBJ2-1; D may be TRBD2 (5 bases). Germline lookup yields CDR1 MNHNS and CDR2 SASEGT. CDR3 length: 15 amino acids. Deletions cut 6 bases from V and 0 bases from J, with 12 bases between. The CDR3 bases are TGTGCCAGCAGGCGCGTCCGGGACTCCTACAATGAGCAGTTCTTC. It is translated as CASRRVRDSYNEQFF.

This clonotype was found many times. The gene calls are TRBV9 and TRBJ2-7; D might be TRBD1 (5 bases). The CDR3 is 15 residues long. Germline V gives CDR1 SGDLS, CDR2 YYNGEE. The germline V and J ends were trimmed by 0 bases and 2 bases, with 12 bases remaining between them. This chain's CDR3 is CASSVVPGPTYEQYF. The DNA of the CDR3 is TGTGCCAGCAGCGTAGTTCCAGGGCCTACCTACGAGCAGTACTTC.

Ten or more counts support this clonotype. Here the CDR3 reads CAISDSPPAGMNTDTQYF. CDR3 nucleotides: TGTGCCATCAGTGATTCCCCTCCGGCGGGGATGAACACAGATACGCAGTATTTT. The V call is TRBV10-3, the J call TRBJ2-3; a weak D match, TRBD2 (6 bases). The CDR3 has 18 amino acids. Germline CDR1 is ENHRY and CDR2 is SYGVKD. V dropped 3 bases and J dropped 2 bases, with 21 bases sitting between them.

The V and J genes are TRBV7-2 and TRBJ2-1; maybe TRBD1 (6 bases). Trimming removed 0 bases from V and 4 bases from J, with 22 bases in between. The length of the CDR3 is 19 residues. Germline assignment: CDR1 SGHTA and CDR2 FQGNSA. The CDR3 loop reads CASSLALSSGWGPYNEQFF. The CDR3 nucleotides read TGTGCCAGCAGCTTAGCGTTGAGTAGTGGGTGGGGGCCATACAATGAGCAGTTCTTC.

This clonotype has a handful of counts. The chain's CDR3 is CASSLTGADSPLHF. CDR3 DNA: TGTGCCAGCAGCCTGACAGGTGCGGATTCACCCCTCCACTTT. V gene TRBV12-3 or TRBV12-4 combines with J gene TRBJ1-6; D is perhaps TRBD1 (6 bases). V shed 6 bases and J shed 8 bases, with 14 bases lying between them. This CDR3 contains 14 residues.

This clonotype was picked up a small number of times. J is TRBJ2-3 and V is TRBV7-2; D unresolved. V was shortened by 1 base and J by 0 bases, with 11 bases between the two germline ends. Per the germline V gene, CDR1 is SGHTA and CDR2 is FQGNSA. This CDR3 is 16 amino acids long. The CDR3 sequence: CASSLVVRASTDTQYF. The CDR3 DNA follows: TGTGCCAGCAGCTTAGTGGTACGGGCTAGCACAGATACGCAGTATTTT.

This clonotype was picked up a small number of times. The CDR3 DNA follows: TGTGCCAGCAGCTTAGTAGCAGCGAACACCGGGGAGCTGTTTTTT. It translates to CASSLVAANTGELFF. V is TRBV11-2 and J is TRBJ2-2; no clear D. The germline gives CDR1 SGHAT, CDR2 FQNNGV. The ends were cut back, 1 base at V and 0 bases at J, with 6 bases in the middle. CDR3 length equals 15 residues.

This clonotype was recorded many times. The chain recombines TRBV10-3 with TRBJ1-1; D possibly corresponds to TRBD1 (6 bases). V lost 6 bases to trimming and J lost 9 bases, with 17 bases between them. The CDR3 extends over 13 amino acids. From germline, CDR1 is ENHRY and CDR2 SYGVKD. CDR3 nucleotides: TGTGCCATCAGCGCTGAGAGGGGGGGAAAAGCTTTCTTT. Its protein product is CAISAERGGKAFF.

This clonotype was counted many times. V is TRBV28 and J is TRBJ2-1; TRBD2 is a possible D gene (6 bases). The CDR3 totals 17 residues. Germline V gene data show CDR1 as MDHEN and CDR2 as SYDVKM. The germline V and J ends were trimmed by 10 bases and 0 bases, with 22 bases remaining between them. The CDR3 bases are TGTGCCACCCAGCCCGGAGGCGGGGCAGCCTCCTACAATGAGCAGTTCTTC. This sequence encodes CATQPGGGAASYNEQFF.

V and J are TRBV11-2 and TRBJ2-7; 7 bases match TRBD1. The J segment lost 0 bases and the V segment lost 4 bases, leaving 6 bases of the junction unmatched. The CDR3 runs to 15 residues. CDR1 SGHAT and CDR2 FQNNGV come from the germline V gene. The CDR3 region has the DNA TGTGCCAGCAGCTCCCTCAGGGGGACCTCCTACGAGCAGTACTTC. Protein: CASSSLRGTSYEQYF.

CDR3: CASTLGQVYGYTF. The CDR3 region has the DNA TGTGCCAGCACTCTGGGACAAGTCTATGGCTACACCTTC. The genes are TRBV28 and TRBJ1-2; tentatively, D is TRBD1 (6 bases). Deletions cut 7 bases from V and 4 bases from J, with 13 bases between. The CDR3 contains 13 residues. CDR1 MDHEN and CDR2 SYDVKM come from the germline V gene.

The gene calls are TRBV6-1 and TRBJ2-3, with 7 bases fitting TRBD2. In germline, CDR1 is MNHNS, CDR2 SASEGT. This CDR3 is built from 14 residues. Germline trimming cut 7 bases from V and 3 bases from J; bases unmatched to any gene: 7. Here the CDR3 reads CASTLGGVTDTQYF. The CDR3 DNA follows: TGTGCCAGCACCCTTGGGGGGGTAACAGATACGCAGTATTTT.

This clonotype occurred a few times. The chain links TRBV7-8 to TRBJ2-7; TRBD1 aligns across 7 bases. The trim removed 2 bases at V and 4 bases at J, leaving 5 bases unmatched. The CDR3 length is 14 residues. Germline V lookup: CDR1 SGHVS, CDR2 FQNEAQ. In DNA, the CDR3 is TGTGCCAGCAGCTTATTTAACAGGGGTTACGAGCAGTACTTC. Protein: CASSLFNRGYEQYF.

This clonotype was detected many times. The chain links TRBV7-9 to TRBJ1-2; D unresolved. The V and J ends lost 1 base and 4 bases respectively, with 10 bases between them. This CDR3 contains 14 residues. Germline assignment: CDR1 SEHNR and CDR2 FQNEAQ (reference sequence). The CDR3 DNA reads TGTGCCAGCAGCTTAGTAGCGGCTACCTATGGCTACACCTTC. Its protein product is CASSLVAATYGYTF.